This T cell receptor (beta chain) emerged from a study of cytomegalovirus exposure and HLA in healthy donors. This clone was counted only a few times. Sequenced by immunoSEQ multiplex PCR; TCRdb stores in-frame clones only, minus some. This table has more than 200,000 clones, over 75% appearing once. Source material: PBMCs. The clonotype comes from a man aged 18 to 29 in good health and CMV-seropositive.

The CDR3 DNA is TGTGCCAGCAGCTTCCGGACAAGCCGCGAGCAGTACTTC. This encodes CASSFRTSREQYF. The chain recombines TRBV5-6 with TRBJ2-7; TRBD1 is a possible D gene (5 bases). There are 13 residues in the CDR3. From germline, CDR1 is SGHDT and CDR2 YYEEEE. The V end lost 2 bases, the J end lost 6 bases, and 12 bases lay between the germline ends.